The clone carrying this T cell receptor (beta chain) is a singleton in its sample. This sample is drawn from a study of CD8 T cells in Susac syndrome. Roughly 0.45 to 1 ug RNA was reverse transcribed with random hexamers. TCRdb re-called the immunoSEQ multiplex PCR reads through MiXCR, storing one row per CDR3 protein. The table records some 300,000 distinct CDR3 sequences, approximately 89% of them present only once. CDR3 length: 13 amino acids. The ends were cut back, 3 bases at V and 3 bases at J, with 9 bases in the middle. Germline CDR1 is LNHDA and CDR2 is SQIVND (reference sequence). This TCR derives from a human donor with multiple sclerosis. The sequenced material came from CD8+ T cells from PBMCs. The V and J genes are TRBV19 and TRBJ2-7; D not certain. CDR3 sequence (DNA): TGTGCCAGTAGTATCTTGGGTGACTACGAGCAGTACTTC. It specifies CASSILGDYEQYF.